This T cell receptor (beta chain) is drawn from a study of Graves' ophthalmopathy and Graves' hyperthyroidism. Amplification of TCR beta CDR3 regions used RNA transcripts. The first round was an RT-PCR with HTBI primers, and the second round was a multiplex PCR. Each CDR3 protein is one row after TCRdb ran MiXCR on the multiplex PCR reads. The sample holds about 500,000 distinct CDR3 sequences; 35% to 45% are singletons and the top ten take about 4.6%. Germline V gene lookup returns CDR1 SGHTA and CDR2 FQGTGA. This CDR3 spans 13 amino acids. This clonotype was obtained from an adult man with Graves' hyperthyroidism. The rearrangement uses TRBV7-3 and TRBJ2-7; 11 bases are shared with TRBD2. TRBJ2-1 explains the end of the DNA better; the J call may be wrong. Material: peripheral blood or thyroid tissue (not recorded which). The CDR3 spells CASSGSGRDEQFF. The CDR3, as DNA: TGTGCCAGCAGCGGTAGCGGGAGGGATGAGCAGTTCTTC.